These T cell receptor beta chains were read from a single sample in a study of blood T cell repertoires in COVID-19. Assay: immunoSEQ multiplex PCR; the TCRdb copy retains only in-frame clones and omits some. The sample yields about 370,000 clones, 75% to 90% seen once. Material: PBMCs or T cells enriched from blood (not recorded which). The receptors come from a man between 18 and 29 years old who had recovered from COVID-19. CDR3s include the opening cysteine and the closing phenylalanine or tryptophan. The D gene is left open where the match is weak. Size is omitted from some rows. Given values are once, few, many or a class for expanded clones.

-	TRBD1	TRBV7-2	TRBJ1-4	CASSLGPTGAGKLFF	TGTGCCAGCAGCTTAGGACCGACAGGGGCGGGAAAACTGTTTTTT
-	-	TRBV6-5	TRBJ1-5	CASSYSPGDSNQPQHF	TGTGCCAGCAGTTATTCCCCGGGGGATAGCAATCAGCCCCAGCATTTT
-	TRBD1	TRBV24-1	TRBJ1-1	CATSDPTGGDTEAFF	TGTGCCACCAGTGATCCGACAGGGGGGGACACTGAAGCTTTCTTT
-	TRBD1	TRBV15	TRBJ1-5	CATSRDKGQLNQPQHF	TGTGCCACCAGCAGAGATAAGGGACAGCTCAATCAGCCCCAGCATTTT
-	-	TRBV5-1	TRBJ1-4	CASSLVNRVGEKLFF	TGCGCCAGCAGCTTGGTTAACAGGGTTGGTGAAAAACTGTTTTTT
-	TRBD1	TRBV10-3	TRBJ2-7	CAIGQGYEQYF	TGTGCCATTGGACAGGGCTACGAGCAGTACTTC
-	TRBD1	TRBV6-5	TRBJ2-4	CASRRTGGNIQYF	TGTGCCAGCAGAAGGACAGGAGGAAACATTCAGTACTTC
-	-	TRBV27	TRBJ2-1	CASSTPTPGRLNNEQFF	TGTGCCAGCAGTACCCCTACCCCAGGGCGCCTTAACAATGAGCAGTTCTTC
-	-	TRBV6-5	TRBJ1-4	CASSYSTGVLGEKLFF	TGTGCCAGCAGTTACTCGACGGGGGTGCTCGGTGAAAAACTGTTTTTT
-	-	TRBV14	TRBJ2-1	CASSQEMWTVSYNEQFF	TGTGCCAGCAGCCAAGAAATGTGGACAGTCAGCTACAATGAGCAGTTCTTC
-	-	TRBV5-1	TRBJ1-1	CASSLGSGTEAFF	TGCGCCAGCAGTTTAGGCAGCGGCACTGAAGCTTTCTTT
-	TRBD1	TRBV27	TRBJ1-1	CASSIGQGVRITEAFF	TGTGCCAGCAGTATCGGACAGGGGGTGAGGATCACTGAAGCTTTCTTT
-	TRBD2	TRBV14	TRBJ2-7	CASNGGASYEQYF	TGTGCCAGCAACGGGGGGGCTTCCTACGAGCAGTACTTC
-	TRBD1	TRBV23-1	TRBJ2-7	CASSQDCEQGDSYEQYF	TGCGCCAGCAGTCAAGATTGTGAACAGGGGGATTCCTACGAGCAGTACTTC
-	-	TRBV28	TRBJ1-2	CASSLGQVIYGYTF	TGTGCCAGCAGTTTAGGTCAGGTCATCTATGGCTACACCTTC
-	TRBD1	TRBV5-4	TRBJ1-6	CASSRDRANNSPLHF	TGTGCCAGCAGCCGGGACAGGGCTAATAATTCACCCCTCCACTTT
-	-	TRBV23-1	TRBJ1-5	CASSQSLAPKQGGSNQPQHF	TGCGCCAGCAGTCAATCCCTGGCGCCCAAACAGGGTGGAAGCAATCAGCCCCAGCATTTT
once	TRBD1	TRBV5-5	TRBJ1-6	CASSLRQGYNSPLHF	TGTGCCAGCAGCCTCAGACAGGGCTATAATTCACCCCTCCACTTT